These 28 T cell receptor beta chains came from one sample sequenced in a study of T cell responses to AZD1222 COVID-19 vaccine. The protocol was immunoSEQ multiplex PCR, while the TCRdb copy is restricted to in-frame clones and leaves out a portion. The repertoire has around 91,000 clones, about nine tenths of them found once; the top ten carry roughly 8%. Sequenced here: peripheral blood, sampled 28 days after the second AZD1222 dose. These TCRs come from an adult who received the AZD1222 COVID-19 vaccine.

In nucleotides, the CDR3 is TGTGCCAGCAGCCAAGATCTGATTGGGACAGGGGAAACGAACACTGAAGCTTTCTTT. Amino acids: CASSQDLIGTGETNTEAFF. J is TRBJ1-1 and V is TRBV3-1 (or the pseudogene TRBV3-2); 10 nucleotides agree with TRBD1. The V gene end was trimmed by 0 bases and the J gene end by 1 base; junction bases not matched to a gene: 11. The V gene's germline CDR1 is LGHDT and CDR2 YNNKEL (reference sequence). This CDR3 has 19 residues.

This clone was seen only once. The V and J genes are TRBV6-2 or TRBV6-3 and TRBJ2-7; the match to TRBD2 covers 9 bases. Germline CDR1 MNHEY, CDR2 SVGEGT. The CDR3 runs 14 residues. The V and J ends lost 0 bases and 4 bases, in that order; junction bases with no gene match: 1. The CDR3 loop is CASSYSSGSYEQYF. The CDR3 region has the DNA TGTGCCAGCAGTTACTCTAGCGGGAGTTACGAGCAGTACTTC.

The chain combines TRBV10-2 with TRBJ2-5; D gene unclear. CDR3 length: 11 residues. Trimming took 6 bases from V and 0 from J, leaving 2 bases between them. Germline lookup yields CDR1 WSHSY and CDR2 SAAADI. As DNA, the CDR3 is TGCGCCAGCAGGTACCAAGAGACCCAGTACTTC. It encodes CASRYQETQYF.

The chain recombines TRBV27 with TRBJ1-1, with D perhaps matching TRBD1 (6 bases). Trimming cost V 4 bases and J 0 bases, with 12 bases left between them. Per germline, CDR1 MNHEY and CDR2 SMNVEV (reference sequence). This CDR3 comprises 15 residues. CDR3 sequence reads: CASSSHTGLNTEAFF. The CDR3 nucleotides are TGTGCCAGCAGTTCCCACACAGGGCTGAACACTGAAGCTTTCTTT.

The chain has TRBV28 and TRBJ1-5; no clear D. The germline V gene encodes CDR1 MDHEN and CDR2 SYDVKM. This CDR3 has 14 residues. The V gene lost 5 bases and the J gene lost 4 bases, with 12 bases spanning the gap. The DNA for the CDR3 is TGTGCCAGCAGTCTATCTTCGGGGAATCAGCCCCAGCATTTT. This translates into CASSLSSGNQPQHF.

The CDR3 bases are TGTGCCAGCAGCACAACGCTCCAGGGCTACGAGCAGTACTTC. It specifies CASSTTLQGYEQYF. J is TRBJ2-7 and V is TRBV5-6, with D possibly being TRBD1 (5 bases). Trimming pared 4 bases from V and 3 bases from J, leaving 14 bases between. Germline CDR1 reads SGHDT; CDR2 reads YYEEEE. This CDR3 comprises 14 residues.

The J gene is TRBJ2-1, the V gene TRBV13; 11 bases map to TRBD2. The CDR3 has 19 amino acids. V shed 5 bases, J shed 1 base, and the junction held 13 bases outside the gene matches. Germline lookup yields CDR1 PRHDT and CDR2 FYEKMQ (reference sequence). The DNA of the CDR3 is TGTGCCAGCAGCCGGCGTACCGGGACTAGCGGAAGGTCCTACAATGAGCAGTTCTTC. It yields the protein CASSRRTGTSGRSYNEQFF.

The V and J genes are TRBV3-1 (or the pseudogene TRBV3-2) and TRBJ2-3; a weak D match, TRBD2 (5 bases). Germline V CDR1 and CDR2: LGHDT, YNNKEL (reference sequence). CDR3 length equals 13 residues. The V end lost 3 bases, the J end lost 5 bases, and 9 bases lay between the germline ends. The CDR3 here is CASSQGVRDTQYF. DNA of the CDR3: TGTGCCAGCAGCCAGGGAGTCCGAGATACGCAGTATTTT.

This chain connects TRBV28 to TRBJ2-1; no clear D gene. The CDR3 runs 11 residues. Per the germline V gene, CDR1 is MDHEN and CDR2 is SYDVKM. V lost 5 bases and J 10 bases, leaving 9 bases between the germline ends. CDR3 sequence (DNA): TGTGCCAGCAGTAGGCGTCGGGAGCAGTTCTTC. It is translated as CASSRRREQFF.

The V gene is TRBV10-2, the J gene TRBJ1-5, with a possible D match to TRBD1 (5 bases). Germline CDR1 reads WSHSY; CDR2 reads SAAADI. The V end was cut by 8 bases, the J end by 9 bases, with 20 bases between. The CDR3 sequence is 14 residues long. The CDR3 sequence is CASAPGTEGRPQHF. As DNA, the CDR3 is TGCGCCAGCGCCCCCGGGACCGAGGGTCGGCCCCAGCATTTT.

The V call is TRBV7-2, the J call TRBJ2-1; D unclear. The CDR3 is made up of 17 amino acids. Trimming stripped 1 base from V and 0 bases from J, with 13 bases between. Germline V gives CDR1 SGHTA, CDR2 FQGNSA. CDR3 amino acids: CASSLVGEVPSYNEQFF. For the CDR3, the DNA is TGTGCCAGCAGCTTAGTAGGCGAGGTGCCCTCCTACAATGAGCAGTTCTTC. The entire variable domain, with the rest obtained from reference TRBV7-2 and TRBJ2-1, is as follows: GAGVSQSPSNKVTEKGKDVELRCDPISGHTALYWYRQSLGQGLEFLIYFQGNSAPDKSGLPSDRFSAERTGGSVSTLTIQRTQQEDSAVYLCASSLVGEVPSYNEQFFGPGTRLTVL.

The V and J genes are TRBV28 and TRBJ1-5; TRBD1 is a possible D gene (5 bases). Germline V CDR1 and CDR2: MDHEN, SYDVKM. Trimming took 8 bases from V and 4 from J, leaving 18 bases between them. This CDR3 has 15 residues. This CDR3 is CASLPMGGGNQPQHF. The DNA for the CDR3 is TGTGCCAGCCTCCCCATGGGCGGGGGGAATCAGCCCCAGCATTTT. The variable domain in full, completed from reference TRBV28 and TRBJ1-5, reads DVKVTQSSRYLVKRTGEKVFLECVQDMDHENMFWYRQDPGLGLRLIYFSYDVKMKEKGDIPEGYSVSREKKERFSLILESASTNQTSMYLCASLPMGGGNQPQHFGDGTRLSIL.

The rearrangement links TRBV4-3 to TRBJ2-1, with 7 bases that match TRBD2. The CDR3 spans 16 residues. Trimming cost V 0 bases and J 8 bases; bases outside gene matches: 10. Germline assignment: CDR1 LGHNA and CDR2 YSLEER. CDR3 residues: CASSQDLGTIIDEQFF. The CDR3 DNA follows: TGCGCCAGCAGCCAAGATCTTGGGACTATAATCGATGAGCAGTTCTTC.

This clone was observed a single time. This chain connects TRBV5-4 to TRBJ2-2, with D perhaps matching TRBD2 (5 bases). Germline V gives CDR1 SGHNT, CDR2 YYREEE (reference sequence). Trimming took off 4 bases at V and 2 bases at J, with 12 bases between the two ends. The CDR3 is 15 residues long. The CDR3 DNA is TGTGCCAGCAGCCCCGGCGAGGGCAACACCGGGGAGCTGTTTTTT. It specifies CASSPGEGNTGELFF.

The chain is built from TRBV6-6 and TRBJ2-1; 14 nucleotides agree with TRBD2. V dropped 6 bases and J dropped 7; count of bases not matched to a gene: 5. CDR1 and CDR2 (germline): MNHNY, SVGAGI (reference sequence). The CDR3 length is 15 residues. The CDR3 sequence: CASRSGLAGGNEQFF. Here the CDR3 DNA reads TGTGCCAGCAGATCTGGACTAGCGGGAGGAAATGAGCAGTTCTTC.

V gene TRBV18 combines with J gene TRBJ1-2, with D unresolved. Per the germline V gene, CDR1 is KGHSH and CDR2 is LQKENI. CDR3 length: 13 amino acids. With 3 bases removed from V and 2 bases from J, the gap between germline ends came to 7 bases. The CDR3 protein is CASSPGGNYGYTF. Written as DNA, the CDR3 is TGTGCCAGCTCACCGGGAGGGAACTATGGCTACACCTTC.

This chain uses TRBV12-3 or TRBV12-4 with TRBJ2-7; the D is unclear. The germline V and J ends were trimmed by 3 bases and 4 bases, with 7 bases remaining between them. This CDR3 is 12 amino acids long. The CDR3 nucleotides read TGTGCCAGCAGTTTGACAAAATACGAGCAGTACTTC. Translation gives CASSLTKYEQYF.

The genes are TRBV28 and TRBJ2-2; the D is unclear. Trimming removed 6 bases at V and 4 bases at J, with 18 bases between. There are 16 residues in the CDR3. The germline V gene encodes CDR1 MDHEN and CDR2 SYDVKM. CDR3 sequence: CASRPPFGVFTGELFF. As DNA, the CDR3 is TGTGCCAGCAGACCTCCTTTTGGGGTGTTCACCGGGGAGCTGTTTTTT.

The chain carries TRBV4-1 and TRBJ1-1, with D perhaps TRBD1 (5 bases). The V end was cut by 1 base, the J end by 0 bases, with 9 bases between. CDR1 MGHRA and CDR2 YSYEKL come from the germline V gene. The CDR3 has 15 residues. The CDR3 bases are TGCGCCAGCAGCCAAGCGAGGGGTATGAACACTGAAGCTTTCTTT. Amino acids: CASSQARGMNTEAFF.

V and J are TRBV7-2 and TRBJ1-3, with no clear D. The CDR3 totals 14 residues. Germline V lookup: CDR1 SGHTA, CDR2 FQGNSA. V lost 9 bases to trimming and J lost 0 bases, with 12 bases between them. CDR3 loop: CASKSTFSGNTIYF. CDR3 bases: TGTGCCAGTAAGAGTACTTTCTCTGGAAACACCATATATTTT.

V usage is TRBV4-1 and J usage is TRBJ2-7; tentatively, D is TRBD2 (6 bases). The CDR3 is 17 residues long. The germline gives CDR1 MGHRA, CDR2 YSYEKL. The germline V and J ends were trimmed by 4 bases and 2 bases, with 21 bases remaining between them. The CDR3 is CASSLFPGGRGTYEQYF. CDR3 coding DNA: TGCGCCAGCAGCCTATTCCCCGGGGGACGCGGGACCTACGAGCAGTACTTC.

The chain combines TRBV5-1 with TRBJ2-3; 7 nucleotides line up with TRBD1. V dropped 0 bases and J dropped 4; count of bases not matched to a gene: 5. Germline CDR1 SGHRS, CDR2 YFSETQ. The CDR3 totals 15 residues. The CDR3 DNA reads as TGCGCCAGCAGCTTGGGTGCCAGGGGGTCAGATACGCAGTATTTT. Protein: CASSLGARGSDTQYF.

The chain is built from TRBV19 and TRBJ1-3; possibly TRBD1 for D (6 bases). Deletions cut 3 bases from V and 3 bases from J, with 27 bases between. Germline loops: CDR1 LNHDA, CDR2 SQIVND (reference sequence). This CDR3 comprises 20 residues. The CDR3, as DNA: TGTGCCAGTAGTATTGCGTGGGGGGCGTCGGGTCGCGCGGATGGAAACACCATATATTTT. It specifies CASSIAWGASGRADGNTIYF.

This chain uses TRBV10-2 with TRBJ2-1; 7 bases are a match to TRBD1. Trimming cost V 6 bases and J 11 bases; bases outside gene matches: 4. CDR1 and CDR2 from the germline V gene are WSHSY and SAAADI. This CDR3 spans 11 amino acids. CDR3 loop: CASRLTGQQFF. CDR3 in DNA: TGCGCCAGCAGGCTGACAGGGCAGCAGTTCTTC.

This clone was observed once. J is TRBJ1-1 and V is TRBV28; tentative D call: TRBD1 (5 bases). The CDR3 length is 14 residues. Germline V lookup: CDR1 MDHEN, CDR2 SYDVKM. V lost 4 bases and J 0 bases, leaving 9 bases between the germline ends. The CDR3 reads CASSSGRMNTEAFF. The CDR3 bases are TGTGCCAGCAGTTCGGGACGGATGAACACTGAAGCTTTCTTT.

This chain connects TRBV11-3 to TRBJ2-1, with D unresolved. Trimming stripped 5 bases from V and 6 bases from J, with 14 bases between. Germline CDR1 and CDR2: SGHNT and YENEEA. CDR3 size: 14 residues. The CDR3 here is CASSKSRVLNEQFF. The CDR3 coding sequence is TGTGCCAGCAGCAAAAGTAGGGTTCTCAATGAGCAGTTCTTC.

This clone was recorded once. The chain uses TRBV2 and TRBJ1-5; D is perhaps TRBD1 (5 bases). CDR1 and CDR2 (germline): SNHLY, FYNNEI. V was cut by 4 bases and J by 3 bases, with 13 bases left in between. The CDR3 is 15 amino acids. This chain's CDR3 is CASSGGAGLNQPQHF. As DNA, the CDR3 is TGTGCCAGCAGTGGTGGGGCGGGGCTCAATCAGCCCCAGCATTTT.

The DNA of the CDR3 is TGTGCCAGTAGTATAGGAGGGGGCTACGGCACAGATACGCAGTATTTT. This translates into CASSIGGGYGTDTQYF. V is TRBV19 and J is TRBJ2-3, with 7 bases that match TRBD1. The CDR3 consists of 16 residues. The V gene end was trimmed by 1 base and the J gene end by 1 base; junction bases not matched to a gene: 5. Per the germline V gene, CDR1 is LNHDA and CDR2 is SQIVND (reference sequence).